This entry is about one T cell receptor (beta chain). Its target is unknown. This sample was included in a study of T cells in localized non-small cell lung cancer. Study outcomes and limitations: A median roughly 57 of the top 100 tumor clones appeared in adjacent lung. Uninvolved adjacent lung, not tumor, had the highest T cell clonality. Patients showing higher blood T cell density tended to see longer overall survival. Sequencing, confined to only one tumor region, leaves heterogeneity possible.

Data came from immunoSEQ multiplex PCR; TCRdb stores just in-frame clones and leaves some out. The sample has roughly 14,000 clones; around 87% are singletons. The CDR3 sequence is 15 residues long. Trimming pared 0 bases from V and 10 bases from J, leaving 14 bases between. Looked up from germline, CDR1 is SGDLS and CDR2 is YYNGEE. The clonotype comes from a male donor aged 60 or older with stage II lung adenocarcinoma. V usage is TRBV9 and J usage is TRBJ1-6, with D possibly being TRBD1 (5 bases). Sequenced material: peripheral blood mononuclear cells, taken before any cancer treatment. CDR3 DNA: TGTGCCAGCAGCGTAGTGGGGACGGTGATCTCACCCCTCCACTTT. Residues: CASSVVGTVISPLHF. Based on the CDR3 plus reference TRBV9 and TRBJ1-6, the full variable domain is DSGVTQTPKHLITATGQRVTLRCSPRSGDLSVYWYQQSLDQGLQFLIQYYNGEERAKGNILERFSAQQFPDLHSELNLSSLELGDSALYFCASSVVGTVISPLHFGNGTRLTVT.